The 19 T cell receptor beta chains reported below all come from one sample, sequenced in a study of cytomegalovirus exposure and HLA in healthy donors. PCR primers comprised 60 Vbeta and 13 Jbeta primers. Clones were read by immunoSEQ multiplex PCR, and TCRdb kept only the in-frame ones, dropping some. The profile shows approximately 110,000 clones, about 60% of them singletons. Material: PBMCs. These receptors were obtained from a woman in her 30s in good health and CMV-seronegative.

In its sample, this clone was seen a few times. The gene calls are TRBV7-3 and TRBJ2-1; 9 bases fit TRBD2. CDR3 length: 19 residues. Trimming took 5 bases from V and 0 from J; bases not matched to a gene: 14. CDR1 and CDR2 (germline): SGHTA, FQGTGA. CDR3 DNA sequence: TGTGCCAGCAGCAAGGGACTAGCTGAACGCCGGAGCTCCTACAATGAGCAGTTCTTC. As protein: CASSKGLAERRSSYNEQFF.

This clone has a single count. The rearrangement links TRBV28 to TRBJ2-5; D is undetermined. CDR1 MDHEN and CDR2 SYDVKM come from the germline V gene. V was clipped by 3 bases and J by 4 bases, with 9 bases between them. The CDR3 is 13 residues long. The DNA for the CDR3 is TGTGCCAGCAGTTTTGCCGCAGGAGAGACCCAGTACTTC. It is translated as CASSFAAGETQYF.

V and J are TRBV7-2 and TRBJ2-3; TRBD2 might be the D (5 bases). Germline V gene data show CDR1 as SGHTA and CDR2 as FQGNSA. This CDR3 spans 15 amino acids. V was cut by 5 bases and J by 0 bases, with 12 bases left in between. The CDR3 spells CASSTLASSTDTQYF. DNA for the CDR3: TGTGCCAGCAGCACCCTAGCCTCCAGCACAGATACGCAGTATTTT.

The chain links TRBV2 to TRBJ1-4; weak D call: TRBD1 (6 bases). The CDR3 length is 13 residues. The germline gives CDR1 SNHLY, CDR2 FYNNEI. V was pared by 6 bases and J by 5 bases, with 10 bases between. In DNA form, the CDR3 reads TGTGCCAGCAGCGCCGGACAGAATGAAAAACTGTTTTTT. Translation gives CASSAGQNEKLFF.

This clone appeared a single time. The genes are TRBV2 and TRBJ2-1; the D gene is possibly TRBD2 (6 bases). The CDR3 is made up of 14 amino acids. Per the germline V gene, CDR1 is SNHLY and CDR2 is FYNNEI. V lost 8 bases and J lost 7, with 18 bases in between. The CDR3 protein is CASWTRLVGNEQFF. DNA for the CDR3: TGTGCCAGCTGGACCCGACTAGTGGGTAATGAGCAGTTCTTC.

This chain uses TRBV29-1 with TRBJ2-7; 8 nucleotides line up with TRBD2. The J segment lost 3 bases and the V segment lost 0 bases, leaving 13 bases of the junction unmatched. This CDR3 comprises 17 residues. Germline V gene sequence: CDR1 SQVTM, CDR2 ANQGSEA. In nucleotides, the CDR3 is TGCAGCGTTGAAGATCAGGATTTACTAGCGGTTCACTACGAGCAGTACTTC. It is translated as CSVEDQDLLAVHYEQYF.

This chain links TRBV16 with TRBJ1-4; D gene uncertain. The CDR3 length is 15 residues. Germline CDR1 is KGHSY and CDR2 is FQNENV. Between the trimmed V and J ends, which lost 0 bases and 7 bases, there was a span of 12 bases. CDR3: CASSQSRGKGEKLFF. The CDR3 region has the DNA TGTGCCAGCAGCCAATCTCGGGGTAAAGGTGAAAAACTGTTTTTT.

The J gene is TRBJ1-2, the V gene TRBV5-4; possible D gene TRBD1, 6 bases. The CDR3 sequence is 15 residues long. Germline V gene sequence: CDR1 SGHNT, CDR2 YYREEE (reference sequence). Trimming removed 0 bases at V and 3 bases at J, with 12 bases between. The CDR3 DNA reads TGTGCCAGCAGCTTGGCACAGGGTGGGGACTATGGCTACACCTTC. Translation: CASSLAQGGDYGYTF. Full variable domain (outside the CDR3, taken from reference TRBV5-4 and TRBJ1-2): ETGVTQSPTHLIKTRGQQVTLRCSSQSGHNTVSWYQQALGQGPQFIFQYYREEENGRGNFPPRFSGLQFPNYSSELNVNALELDDSALYLCASSLAQGGDYGYTFGSGTRLTVV.

The CDR3 DNA sequence: TGTGCCAGCAGCTTACAGGGTGCCACCGGGGAGCTGTTTTTT. This sequence encodes CASSLQGATGELFF. V gene TRBV7-3 combines with J gene TRBJ2-2, with D maybe TRBD1 (5 bases). The CDR3 extends over 14 amino acids. The germline CDR1 and CDR2 sequences are SGHTA and FQGTGA. Trimming took off 2 bases at V and 4 bases at J, with 8 bases between the two ends.

The CDR3: CASSGGRYSNQPQHF. DNA for the CDR3: TGTGCCAGCAGTGGGGGGCGGTATAGCAATCAGCCCCAGCATTTT. The chain joins TRBV2 to TRBJ1-5, with D maybe TRBD1 (6 bases). The V end lost 4 bases, the J end lost 0 bases, and 10 bases lay between the germline ends. Germline V lookup: CDR1 SNHLY, CDR2 FYNNEI. The CDR3 has 15 amino acids.

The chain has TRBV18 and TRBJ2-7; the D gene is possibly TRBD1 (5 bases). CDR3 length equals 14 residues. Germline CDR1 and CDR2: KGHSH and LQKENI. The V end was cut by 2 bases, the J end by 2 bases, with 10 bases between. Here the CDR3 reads CASSPSQVAYEQYF. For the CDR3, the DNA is TGTGCCAGCTCACCATCACAGGTAGCCTACGAGCAGTACTTC.

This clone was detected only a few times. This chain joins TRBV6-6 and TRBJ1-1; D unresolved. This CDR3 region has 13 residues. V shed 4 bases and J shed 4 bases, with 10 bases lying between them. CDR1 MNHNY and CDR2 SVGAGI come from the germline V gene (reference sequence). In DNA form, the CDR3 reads TGTGCCAGCAGTTCTACTCGTTTCACTGAAGCTTTCTTT. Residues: CASSSTRFTEAFF.

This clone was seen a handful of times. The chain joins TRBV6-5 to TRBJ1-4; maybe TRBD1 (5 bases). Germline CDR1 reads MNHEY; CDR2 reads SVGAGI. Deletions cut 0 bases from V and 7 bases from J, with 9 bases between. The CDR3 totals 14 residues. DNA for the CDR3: TGTGCCAGCAGTTACTCTGGAAGGGGTGAAAAACTGTTTTTT. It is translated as CASSYSGRGEKLFF.

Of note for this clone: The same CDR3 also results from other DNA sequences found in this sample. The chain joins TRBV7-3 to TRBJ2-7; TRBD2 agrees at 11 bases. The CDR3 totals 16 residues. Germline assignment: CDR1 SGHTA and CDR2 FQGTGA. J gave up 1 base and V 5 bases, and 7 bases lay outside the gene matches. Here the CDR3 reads CASSPPGLADSYEQYF. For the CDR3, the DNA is TGTGCCAGCAGCCCTCCGGGACTAGCGGATTCCTACGAGCAGTACTTC.

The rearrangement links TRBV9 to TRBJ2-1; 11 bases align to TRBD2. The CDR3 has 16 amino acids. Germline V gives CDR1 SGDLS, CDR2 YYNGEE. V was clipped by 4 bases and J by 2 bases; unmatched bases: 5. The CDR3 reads CASSLAGGPPYNEQFF. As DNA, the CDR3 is TGTGCCAGCAGCTTAGCGGGAGGGCCCCCCTACAATGAGCAGTTCTTC.

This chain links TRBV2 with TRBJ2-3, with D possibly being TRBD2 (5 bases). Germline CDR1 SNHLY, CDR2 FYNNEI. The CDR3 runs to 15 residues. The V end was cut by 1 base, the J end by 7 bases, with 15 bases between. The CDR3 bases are TGTGCCAGCAGTGAAGAGGTAGCGCCAATCCATACGCAGTATTTT. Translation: CASSEEVAPIHTQYF.

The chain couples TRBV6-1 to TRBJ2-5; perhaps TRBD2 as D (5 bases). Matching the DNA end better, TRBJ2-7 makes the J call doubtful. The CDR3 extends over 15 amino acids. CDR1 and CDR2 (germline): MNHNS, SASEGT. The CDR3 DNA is TGTGCCAGCACCCCACAGTGGGCGGGCACCTACGAGCAGTACTTC. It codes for CASTPQWAGTYEQYF.

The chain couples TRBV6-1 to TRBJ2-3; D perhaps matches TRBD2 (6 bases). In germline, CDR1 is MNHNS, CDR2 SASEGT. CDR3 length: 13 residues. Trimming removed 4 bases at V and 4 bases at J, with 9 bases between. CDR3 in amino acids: CASSVERADTQYF. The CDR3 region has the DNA TGTGCCAGCAGTGTAGAGCGGGCAGATACGCAGTATTTT.

Here the CDR3 reads CASSYAGGTYNEQFF. CDR3 DNA: TGTGCCAGCAGTTACGCTGGCGGGACCTACAATGAGCAGTTCTTC. The chain carries TRBV6-6 and TRBJ2-1; a weak D match, TRBD2 (6 bases). In germline, CDR1 is MNHNY, CDR2 SVGAGI (reference sequence). The CDR3 has 15 residues. V was trimmed by 2 bases and J by 2 bases, leaving 10 bases between them.